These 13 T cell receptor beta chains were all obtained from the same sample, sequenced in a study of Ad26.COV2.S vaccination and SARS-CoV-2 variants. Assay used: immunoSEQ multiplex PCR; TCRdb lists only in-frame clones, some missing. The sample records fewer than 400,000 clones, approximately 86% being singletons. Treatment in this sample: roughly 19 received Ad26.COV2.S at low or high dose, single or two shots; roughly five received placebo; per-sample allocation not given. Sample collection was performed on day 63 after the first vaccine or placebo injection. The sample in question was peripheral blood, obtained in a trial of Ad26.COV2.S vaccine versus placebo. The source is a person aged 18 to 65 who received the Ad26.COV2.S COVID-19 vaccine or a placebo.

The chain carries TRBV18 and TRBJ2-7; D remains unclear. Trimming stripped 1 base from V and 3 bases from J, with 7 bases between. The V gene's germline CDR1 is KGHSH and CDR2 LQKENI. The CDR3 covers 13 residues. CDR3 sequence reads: CASSPLPIYEQYF. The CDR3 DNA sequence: TGTGCCAGCTCACCACTCCCTATCTACGAGCAGTACTTC.

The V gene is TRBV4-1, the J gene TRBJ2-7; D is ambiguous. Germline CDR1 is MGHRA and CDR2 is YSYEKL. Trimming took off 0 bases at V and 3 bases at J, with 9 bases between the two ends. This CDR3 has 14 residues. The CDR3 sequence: CASSQDPSVYEQYF. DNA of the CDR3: TGCGCCAGCAGCCAAGACCCCTCCGTCTACGAGCAGTACTTC.

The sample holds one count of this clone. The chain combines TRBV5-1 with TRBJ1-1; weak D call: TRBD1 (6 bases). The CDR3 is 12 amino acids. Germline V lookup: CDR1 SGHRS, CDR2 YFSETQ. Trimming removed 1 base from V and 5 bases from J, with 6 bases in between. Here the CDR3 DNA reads TGCGCCAGCAGCTTGAGGGGGACTGAAGCTTTCTTT. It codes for CASSLRGTEAFF.

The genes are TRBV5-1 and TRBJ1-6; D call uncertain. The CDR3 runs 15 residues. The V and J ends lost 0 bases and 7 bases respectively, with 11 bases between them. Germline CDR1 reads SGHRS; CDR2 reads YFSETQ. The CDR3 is CASSLEGRGNSPLHF. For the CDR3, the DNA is TGCGCCAGCAGCTTGGAGGGTCGAGGGAATTCACCCCTCCACTTT.

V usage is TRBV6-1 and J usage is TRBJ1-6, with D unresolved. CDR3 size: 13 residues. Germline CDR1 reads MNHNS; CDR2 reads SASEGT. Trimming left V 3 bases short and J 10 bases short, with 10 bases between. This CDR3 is CASSENVGSPLHF. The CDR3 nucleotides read TGTGCCAGCAGTGAGAATGTTGGATCACCCCTCCACTTT.

The CDR3 DNA sequence: TGTGCCAGCAGCTTGGAAGCGGGCTCCGACTACGAGCAGTACTTC. Encoded protein: CASSLEAGSDYEQYF. The chain links TRBV7-8 to TRBJ2-7; D perhaps matches TRBD2 (6 bases). V lost 3 bases to trimming and J lost 3 bases, with 15 bases between them. Germline CDR1 reads SGHVS; CDR2 reads FQNEAQ. This CDR3 is built from 15 residues.

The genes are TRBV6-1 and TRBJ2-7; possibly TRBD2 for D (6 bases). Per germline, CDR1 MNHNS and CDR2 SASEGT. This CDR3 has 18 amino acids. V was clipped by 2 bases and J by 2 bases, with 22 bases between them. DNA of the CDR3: TGTGCCAGCAGTGAAAGTATAAGGGACCGCGGAGGGCCCTACGAGCAGTACTTC. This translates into CASSESIRDRGGPYEQYF.

The CDR3 DNA reads TGTGCCAGCAGCCATATTGAGGGGATACCTGAAGCTTTCTTT. It specifies CASSHIEGIPEAFF. The chain recombines TRBV5-8 with TRBJ1-1; D might be TRBD1 (5 bases). The V end lost 4 bases, the J end lost 6 bases, and 16 bases lay between the germline ends. The CDR3 is 14 amino acids. Germline CDR1 is SGHTS and CDR2 is YDEGEE.

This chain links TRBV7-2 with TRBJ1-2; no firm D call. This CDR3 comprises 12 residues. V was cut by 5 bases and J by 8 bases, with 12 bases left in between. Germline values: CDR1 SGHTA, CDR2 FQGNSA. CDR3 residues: CASSQTNGGYTF. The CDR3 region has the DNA TGTGCCAGCAGCCAGACAAACGGGGGCTACACCTTC. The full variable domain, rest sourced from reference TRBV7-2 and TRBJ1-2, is GAGVSQSPSNKVTEKGKDVELRCDPISGHTALYWYRQSLGQGLEFLIYFQGNSAPDKSGLPSDRFSAERTGGSVSTLTIQRTQQEDSAVYLCASSQTNGGYTFGSGTRLTVV.

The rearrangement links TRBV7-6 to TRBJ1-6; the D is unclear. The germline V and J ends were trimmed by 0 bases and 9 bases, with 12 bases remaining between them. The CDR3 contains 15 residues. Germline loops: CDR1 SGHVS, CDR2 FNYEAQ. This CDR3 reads CASSLAQDRGSPLHF. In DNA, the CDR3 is TGTGCCAGCAGCTTAGCCCAGGATCGAGGTTCACCCCTCCACTTT. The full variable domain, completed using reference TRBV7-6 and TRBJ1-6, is GAGVSQSPRYKVTKRGQDVALRCDPISGHVSLYWYRQALGQGPEFLTYFNYEAQQDKSGLPNDRFSAERPEGSISTLTIQRTEQRDSAMYRCASSLAQDRGSPLHFGNGTRLTVT.

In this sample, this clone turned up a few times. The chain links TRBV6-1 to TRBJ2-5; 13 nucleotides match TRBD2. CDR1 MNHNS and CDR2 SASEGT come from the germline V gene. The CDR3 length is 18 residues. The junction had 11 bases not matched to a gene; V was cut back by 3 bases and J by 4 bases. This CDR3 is CASSDRGLAGLVGETQYF. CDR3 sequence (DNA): TGTGCCAGCAGTGATCGGGGACTAGCGGGGTTGGTCGGAGAGACCCAGTACTTC.

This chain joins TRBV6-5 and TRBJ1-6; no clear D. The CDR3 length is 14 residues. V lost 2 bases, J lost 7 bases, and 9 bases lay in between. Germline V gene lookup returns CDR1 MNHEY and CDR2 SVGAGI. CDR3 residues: CASSYGEKNSPLHF. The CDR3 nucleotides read TGTGCCAGCAGTTACGGGGAAAAAAATTCACCCCTCCACTTT.

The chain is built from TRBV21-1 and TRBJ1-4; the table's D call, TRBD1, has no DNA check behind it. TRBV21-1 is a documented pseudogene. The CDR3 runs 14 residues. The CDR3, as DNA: TGTGCCAGCAGCAAAGGGACAGTTCGGGAAAAACTGTTTTTT. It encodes CASSKGTVREKLFF.